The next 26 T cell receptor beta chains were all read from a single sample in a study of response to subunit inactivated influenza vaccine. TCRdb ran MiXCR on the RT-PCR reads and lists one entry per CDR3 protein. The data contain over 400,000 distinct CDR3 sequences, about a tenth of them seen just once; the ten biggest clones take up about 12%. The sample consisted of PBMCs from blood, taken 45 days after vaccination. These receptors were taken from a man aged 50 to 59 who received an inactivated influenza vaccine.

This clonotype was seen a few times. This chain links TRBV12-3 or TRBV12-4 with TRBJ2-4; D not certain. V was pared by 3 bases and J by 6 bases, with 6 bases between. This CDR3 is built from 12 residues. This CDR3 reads CASSFLGNIQYF. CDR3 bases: TGTGCCAGCAGTTTTCTGGGAAACATTCAGTACTTC.

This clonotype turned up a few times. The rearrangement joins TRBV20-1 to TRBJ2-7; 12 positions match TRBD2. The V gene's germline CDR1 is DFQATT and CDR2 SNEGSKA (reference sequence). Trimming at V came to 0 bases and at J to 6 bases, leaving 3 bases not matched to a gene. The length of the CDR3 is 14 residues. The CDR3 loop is CSARDPSGRGEQYF. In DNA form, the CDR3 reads TGCAGTGCTAGAGATCCTAGCGGGAGGGGCGAGCAGTACTTC.

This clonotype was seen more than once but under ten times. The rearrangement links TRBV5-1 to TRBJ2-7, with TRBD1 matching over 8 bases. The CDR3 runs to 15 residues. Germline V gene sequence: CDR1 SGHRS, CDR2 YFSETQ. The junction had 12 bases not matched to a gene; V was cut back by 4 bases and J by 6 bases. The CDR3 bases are TGCGCCAGCAGCAGGATTACCCAGGGGGCCGGCGAGCAGTACTTC. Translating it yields CASSRITQGAGEQYF.

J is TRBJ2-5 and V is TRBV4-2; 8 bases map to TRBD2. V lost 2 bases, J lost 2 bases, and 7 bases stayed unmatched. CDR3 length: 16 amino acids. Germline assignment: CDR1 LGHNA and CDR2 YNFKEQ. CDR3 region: CASSQKAGGVQETQYF. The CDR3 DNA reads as TGTGCCAGCAGCCAAAAGGCGGGAGGCGTACAAGAGACCCAGTACTTC.

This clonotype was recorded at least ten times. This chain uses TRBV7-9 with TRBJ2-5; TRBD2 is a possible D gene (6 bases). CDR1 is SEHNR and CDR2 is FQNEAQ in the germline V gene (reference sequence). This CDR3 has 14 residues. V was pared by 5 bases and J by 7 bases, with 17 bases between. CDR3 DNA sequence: TGTGCCAGCAGCCCTCGGGGCGGGGCGGTGACCCAGTACTTC. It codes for CASSPRGGAVTQYF.

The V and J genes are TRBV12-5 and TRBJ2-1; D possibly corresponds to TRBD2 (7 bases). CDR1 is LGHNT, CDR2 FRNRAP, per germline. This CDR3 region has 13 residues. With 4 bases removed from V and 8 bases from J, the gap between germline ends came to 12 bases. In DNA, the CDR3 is TGTGCTAGTGGTTCGGGGGGCTGGCATGAGCAGTTCTTC. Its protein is CASGSGGWHEQFF.

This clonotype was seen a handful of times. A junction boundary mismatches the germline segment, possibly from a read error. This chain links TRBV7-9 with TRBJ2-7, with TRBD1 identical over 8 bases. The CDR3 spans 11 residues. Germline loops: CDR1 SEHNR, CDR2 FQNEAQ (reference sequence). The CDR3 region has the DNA TGTGCCAGCAGCGGACCCGGGACAGGTCGCTTC. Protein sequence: CASSGPGTGRF.

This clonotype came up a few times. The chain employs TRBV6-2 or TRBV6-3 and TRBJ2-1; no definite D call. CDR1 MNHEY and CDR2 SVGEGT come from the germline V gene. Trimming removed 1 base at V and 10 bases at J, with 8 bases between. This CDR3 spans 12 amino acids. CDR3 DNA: TGTGCCAGCAGTTACTATCTCCGGGAGCAGTTCTTC. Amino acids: CASSYYLREQFF.

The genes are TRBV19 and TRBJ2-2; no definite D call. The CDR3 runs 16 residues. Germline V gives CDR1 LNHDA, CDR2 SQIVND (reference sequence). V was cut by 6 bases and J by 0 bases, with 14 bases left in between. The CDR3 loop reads CASRRVHTTNTGELFF. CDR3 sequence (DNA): TGTGCCAGTAGAAGGGTTCATACGACGAACACCGGGGAGCTGTTTTTT.

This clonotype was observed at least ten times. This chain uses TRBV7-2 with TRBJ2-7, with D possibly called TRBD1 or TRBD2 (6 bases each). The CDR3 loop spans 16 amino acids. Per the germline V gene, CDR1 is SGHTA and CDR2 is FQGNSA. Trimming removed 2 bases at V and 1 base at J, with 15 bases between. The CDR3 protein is CASSLPRGQPSYEQYF. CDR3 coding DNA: TGTGCCAGCAGCTTACCACGGGGGCAGCCTTCCTACGAGCAGTACTTC.

In nucleotides, the CDR3 is TGCGCCAGCAGCTTGGGATGGGGCTCCCAAGAGACCCAGTACTTC. Protein product: CASSLGWGSQETQYF. V is TRBV5-1 and J is TRBJ2-5; a possible D gene is TRBD1 (5 bases). Germline assignment: CDR1 SGHRS and CDR2 YFSETQ. Trimming shortened V by 0 bases and J by 1 base, and 10 bases separated the two germline ends. The CDR3 has 15 residues.

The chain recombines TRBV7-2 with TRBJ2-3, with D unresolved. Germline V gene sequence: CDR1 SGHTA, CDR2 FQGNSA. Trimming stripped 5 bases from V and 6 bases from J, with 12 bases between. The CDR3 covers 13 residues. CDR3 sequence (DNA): TGTGCCAGCAGCCATACCGGTTTGGATACGCAGTATTTT. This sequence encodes CASSHTGLDTQYF.

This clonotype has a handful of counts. This CDR3 is CSAIGQLLYEQYF. CDR3 DNA sequence: TGCAGTGCTATAGGACAGCTCCTTTACGAGCAGTACTTC. The chain uses TRBV20-1 and TRBJ2-7, with a possible D match to TRBD1 (6 bases). Trimming left V 4 bases short and J 4 bases short, with 14 bases between. CDR1 and CDR2 (germline): DFQATT, SNEGSKA (reference sequence). CDR3 length equals 13 residues.

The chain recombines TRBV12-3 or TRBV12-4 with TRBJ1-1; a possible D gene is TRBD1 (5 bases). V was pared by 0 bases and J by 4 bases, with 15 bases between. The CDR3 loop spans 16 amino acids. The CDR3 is CASSLALMGGGTEAFF. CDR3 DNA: TGTGCCAGCAGTTTAGCGCTAATGGGGGGAGGCACTGAAGCTTTCTTT.

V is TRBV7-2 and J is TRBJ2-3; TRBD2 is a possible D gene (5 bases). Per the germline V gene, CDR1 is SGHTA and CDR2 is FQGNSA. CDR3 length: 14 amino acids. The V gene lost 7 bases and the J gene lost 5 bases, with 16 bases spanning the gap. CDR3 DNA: TGTGCCAGCACCTCTCGGGGTAGTGAAGATACGCAGTATTTT. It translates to CASTSRGSEDTQYF.

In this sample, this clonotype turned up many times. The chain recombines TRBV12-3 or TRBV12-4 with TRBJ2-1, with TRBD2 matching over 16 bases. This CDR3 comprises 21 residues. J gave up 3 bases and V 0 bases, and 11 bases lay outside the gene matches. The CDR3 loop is CASSLATGGLAGGVGYNEQFF. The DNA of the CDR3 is TGTGCCAGCAGTTTAGCGACCGGGGGACTAGCGGGAGGGGTAGGCTACAATGAGCAGTTCTTC.

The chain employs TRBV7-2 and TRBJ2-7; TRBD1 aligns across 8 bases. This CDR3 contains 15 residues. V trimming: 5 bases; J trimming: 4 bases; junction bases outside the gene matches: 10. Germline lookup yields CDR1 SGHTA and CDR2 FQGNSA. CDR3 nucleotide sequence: TGTGCCAGCAGCCGCGGGACAGGTAGTAAATACGAGCAGTACTTC. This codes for CASSRGTGSKYEQYF. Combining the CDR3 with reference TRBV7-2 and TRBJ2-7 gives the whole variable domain GAGVSQSPSNKVTEKGKDVELRCDPISGHTALYWYRQSLGQGLEFLIYFQGNSAPDKSGLPSDRFSAERTGGSVSTLTIQRTQQEDSAVYLCASSRGTGSKYEQYFGPGTRLTVT.

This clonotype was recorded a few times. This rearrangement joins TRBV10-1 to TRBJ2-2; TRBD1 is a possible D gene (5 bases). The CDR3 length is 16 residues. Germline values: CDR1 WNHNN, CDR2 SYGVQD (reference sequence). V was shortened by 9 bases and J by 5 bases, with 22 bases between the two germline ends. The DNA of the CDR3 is TGCGCCAGTCTCAATAACAGGTTTTTTCGGACCGGGGAGCTGTTTTTT. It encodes CASLNNRFFRTGELFF.

CDR3 sequence (DNA): TGTGCCAGCAGTTACCATGGGGGAGGAGAGACCCAGTACTTC. Translated: CASSYHGGGETQYF. V is TRBV6-2 or TRBV6-3 and J is TRBJ2-5; D perhaps matches TRBD2 (6 bases). The CDR3 length is 14 residues. Trimming took 2 bases from V and 4 from J, leaving 11 bases between them. The V gene's germline CDR1 is MNHEY and CDR2 SVGEGT.

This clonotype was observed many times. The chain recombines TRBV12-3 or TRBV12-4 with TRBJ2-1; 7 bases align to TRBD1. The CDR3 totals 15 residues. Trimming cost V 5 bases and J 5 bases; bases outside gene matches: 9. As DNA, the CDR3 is TGTGCCAGCAGTGGGGGACAGCGGACGAACAATGAGCAGTTCTTC. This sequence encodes CASSGGQRTNNEQFF.

The CDR3 nucleotides are TGTGCCAGCAGATCCATAAACACGGAGAACACTGAAGCTTTCTTT. It yields the protein CASRSINTENTEAFF. The V call is TRBV5-6, the J call TRBJ1-1; D is uncertain. This CDR3 spans 15 amino acids. The germline V and J ends were trimmed by 5 bases and 1 base, with 15 bases remaining between them. Germline CDR1 reads SGHDT; CDR2 reads YYEEEE.

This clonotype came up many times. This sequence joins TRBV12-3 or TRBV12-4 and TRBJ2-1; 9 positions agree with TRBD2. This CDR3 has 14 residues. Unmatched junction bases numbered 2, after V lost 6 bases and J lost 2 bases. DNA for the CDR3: TGTGCCAGCAGGGCGGGGGGGACCTACAATGAGCAGTTCTTC. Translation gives CASRAGGTYNEQFF.

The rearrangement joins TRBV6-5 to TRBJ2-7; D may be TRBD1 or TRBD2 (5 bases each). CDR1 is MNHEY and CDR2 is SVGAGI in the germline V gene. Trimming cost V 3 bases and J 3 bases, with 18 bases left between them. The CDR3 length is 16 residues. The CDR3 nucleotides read TGTGCCAGCAGTTATTCGGGCCCGGGGCAAGTCTACGAGCAGTACTTC. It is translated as CASSYSGPGQVYEQYF.

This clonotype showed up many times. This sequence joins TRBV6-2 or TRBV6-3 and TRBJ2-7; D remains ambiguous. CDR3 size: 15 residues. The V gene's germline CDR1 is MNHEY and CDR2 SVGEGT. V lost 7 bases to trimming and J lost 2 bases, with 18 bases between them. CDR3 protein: CASKIAQNLPYEQYF. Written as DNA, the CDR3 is TGTGCCAGCAAGATTGCCCAGAACTTACCCTACGAGCAGTACTTC.

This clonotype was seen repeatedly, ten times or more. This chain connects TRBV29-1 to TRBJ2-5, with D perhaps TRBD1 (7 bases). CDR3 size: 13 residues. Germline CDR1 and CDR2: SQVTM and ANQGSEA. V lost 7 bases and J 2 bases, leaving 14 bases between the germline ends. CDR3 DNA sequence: TGCAGCGCAGCCGGGGGACAGCAAGAGACCCAGTACTTC. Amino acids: CSAAGGQQETQYF.

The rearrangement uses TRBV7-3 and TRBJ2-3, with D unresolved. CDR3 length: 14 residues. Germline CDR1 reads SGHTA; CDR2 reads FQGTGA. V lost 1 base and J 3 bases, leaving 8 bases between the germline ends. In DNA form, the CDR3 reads TGTGCCAGCAGCTTAATGGGCGGAACAGATACGCAGTATTTT. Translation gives CASSLMGGTDTQYF. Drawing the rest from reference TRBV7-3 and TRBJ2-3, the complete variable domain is GAGVSQTPSNKVTEKGKYVELRCDPISGHTALYWYRQSLGQGPEFLIYFQGTGAADDSGLPNDRFFAVRPEGSVSTLKIQRTERGDSAVYLCASSLMGGTDTQYFGPGTRLTVL.